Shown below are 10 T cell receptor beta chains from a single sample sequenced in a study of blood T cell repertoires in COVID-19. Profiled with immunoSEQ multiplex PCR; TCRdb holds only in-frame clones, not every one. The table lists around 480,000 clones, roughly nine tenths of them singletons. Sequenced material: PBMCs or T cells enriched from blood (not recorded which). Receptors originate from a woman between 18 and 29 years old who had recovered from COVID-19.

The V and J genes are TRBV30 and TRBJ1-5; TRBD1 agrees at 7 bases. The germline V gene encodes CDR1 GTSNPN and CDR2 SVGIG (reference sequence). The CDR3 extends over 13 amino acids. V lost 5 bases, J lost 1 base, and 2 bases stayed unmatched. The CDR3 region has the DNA TGTGCCTGGGAACAGGGGAGCAATCAGCCCCAGCATTTT. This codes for CAWEQGSNQPQHF.

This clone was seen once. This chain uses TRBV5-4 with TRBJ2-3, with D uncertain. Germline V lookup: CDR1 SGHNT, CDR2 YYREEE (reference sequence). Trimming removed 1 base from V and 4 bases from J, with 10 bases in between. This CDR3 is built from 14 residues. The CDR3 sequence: CASSLSISPDTQYF. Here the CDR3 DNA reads TGTGCCAGCAGCTTGTCAATCAGTCCAGATACGCAGTATTTT.

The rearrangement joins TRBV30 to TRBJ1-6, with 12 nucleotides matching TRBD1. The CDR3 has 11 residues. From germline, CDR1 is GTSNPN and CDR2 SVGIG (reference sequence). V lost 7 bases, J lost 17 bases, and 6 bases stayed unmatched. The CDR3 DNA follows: TGTGCCTTCGGGACAGGGGGCGCGGTCCACTTT. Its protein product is CAFGTGGAVHF.

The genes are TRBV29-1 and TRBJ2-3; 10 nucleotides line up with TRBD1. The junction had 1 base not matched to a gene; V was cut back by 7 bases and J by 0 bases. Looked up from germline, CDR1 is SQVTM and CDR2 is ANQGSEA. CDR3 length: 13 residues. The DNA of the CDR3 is TGCAGCGGACAGGGGGCGAGCACAGATACGCAGTATTTT. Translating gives CSGQGASTDTQYF.

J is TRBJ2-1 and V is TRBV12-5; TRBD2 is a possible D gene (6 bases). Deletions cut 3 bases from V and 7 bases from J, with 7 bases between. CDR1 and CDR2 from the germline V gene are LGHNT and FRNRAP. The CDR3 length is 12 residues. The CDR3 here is CASGFRGNEQFF. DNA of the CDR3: TGTGCTAGTGGTTTCCGGGGGAATGAGCAGTTCTTC.

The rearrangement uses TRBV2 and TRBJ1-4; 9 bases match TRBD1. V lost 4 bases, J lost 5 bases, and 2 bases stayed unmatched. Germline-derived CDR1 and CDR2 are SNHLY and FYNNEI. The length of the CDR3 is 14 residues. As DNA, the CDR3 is TGTGCCAGCAGTGGCGGGACAGGGAATGAAAAACTGTTTTTT. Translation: CASSGGTGNEKLFF.

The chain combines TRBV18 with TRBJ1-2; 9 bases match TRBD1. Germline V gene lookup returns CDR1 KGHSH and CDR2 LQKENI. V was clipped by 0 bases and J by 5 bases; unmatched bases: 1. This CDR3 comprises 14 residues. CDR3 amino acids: CASSPPGQGYGYTF. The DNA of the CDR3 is TGTGCCAGCTCACCACCCGGACAGGGGTATGGCTACACCTTC.

The CDR3 reads CASRLTGSNEQFF. The DNA for the CDR3 is TGTGCCAGCAGGCTTACAGGGTCCAATGAGCAGTTCTTC. The gene calls are TRBV2 and TRBJ2-1; D is possibly TRBD1 (6 bases). CDR3 length: 13 residues. Per germline, CDR1 SNHLY and CDR2 FYNNEI. The V and J ends lost 6 bases and 6 bases respectively, with 12 bases between them. Full variable domain (missing parts from reference TRBV2 and TRBJ2-1): EPEVTQTPSHQVTQMGQEVILRCVPISNHLYFYWYRQILGQKVEFLVSFYNNEISEKSEIFDDQFSVERPDGSNFTLKIRSTKLEDSAMYFCASRLTGSNEQFFGPGTRLTVL.

CDR3 loop: CAISVGGTGELFF. CDR3 coding DNA: TGTGCCATCAGTGTCGGTGGCACCGGGGAGCTGTTTTTT. The chain uses TRBV10-3 and TRBJ2-2; unclear D gene. The length of the CDR3 is 13 residues. The V gene lost 4 bases and the J gene lost 4 bases, with 7 bases spanning the gap. Germline V gene sequence: CDR1 ENHRY, CDR2 SYGVKD.

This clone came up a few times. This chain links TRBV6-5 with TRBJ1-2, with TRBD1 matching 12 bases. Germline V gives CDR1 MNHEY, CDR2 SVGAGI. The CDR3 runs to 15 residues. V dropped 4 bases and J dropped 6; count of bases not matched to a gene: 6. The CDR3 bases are TGTGCCAGCAGTTGGGGACAGGGGGCAGGTAATGGCTACACCTTC. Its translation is CASSWGQGAGNGYTF.